Listed below are T cell receptor beta chains from one sample, sequenced in a study of blood T cell repertoires in COVID-19. This table comes from immunoSEQ multiplex PCR, and its TCRdb copy is limited to in-frame clones, with some not included. The sample has fewer than 350,000 clones, approximately 91% seen once. The specimen sequenced was peripheral blood. These receptors were collected from a man in his late teens or twenties with active or convalescent COVID-19. The CDR3 runs from the conserved cysteine through the conserved F or W. The D gene is left open where the match is weak. Part of the rows lack a size; the others show once, few, many or a class for expanded clones.

d_gene,abundance,j_gene,v_gene,CDR3aa,CDR3nt
TRBD1,NA,TRBJ2-7,TRBV10-3,CAISLTGVDEQYF,TGTGCCATCAGCTTGACAGGGGTCGACGAGCAGTACTTC
TRBD1,NA,TRBJ1-1,TRBV12-3/TRBV12-4,CASIGTGDPEAFF,TGTGCCAGCATCGGGACAGGGGACCCTGAAGCTTTCTTT
NA,NA,TRBJ1-1,TRBV28,CASTHHMNTEAFF,TGTGCCAGCACACATCACATGAACACTGAAGCTTTCTTT
NA,NA,TRBJ1-1,TRBV7-9,CASSLEVSDSNTEAFF,TGTGCCAGCAGCTTAGAGGTCAGCGACTCGAACACTGAAGCTTTCTTT
TRBD1,NA,TRBJ2-7,TRBV3-1/TRBV3-2,CASSRWGQGHEQYF,TGTGCCAGCAGCCGGTGGGGACAGGGCCACGAGCAGTACTTC
NA,once,TRBJ2-7,TRBV6-5,CASTPDMGRTYEQYF,TGTGCCAGCACCCCTGATATGGGGAGAACCTACGAGCAGTACTTC
TRBD1,NA,TRBJ2-5,TRBV29-1,CSAGGRTQETQYF,TGCAGCGCAGGGGGCAGGACCCAAGAGACCCAGTACTTC
TRBD1,NA,TRBJ2-1,TRBV10-1,CASSNRDSAYNEQFF,TGCGCCAGCAGTAACCGGGACAGCGCGTACAATGAGCAGTTCTTC
NA,NA,TRBJ2-7,TRBV13,CASSSGDNYEQYF,TGTGCCAGCAGCTCAGGGGACAACTACGAGCAGTACTTC
NA,once,TRBJ2-1,TRBV24-1,CATRAEGEQFF,TGTGCCACCCGCGCCGAGGGTGAGCAGTTCTTC
TRBD2,once,TRBJ2-3,TRBV19,CASSWGSGGVTDTQYF,TGTGCCAGTAGTTGGGGTAGCGGGGGGGTCACAGATACGCAGTATTTT
NA,NA,TRBJ2-5,TRBV7-7,CASSLDSLATQYF,TGTGCCAGCAGCCTGGACAGCCTCGCGACCCAGTACTTC
NA,NA,TRBJ2-7,TRBV5-1,CASSLVQGYEQYF,TGCGCCAGCAGCTTGGTACAGGGTTACGAGCAGTACTTC
NA,NA,TRBJ1-6,TRBV5-1,CASSALNSPLHF,TGCGCCAGCAGCGCCCTAAATTCACCCCTCCACTTT
NA,NA,TRBJ1-3,TRBV11-2,CASSQAQGIPGNTIYF,TGTGCCAGCAGCCAGGCCCAGGGGATCCCTGGAAACACCATATATTTT
NA,NA,TRBJ1-2,TRBV10-3,CAISGGAVAGVDGYTF,TGTGCCATCAGTGGCGGGGCAGTCGCCGGGGTGGATGGCTACACCTTC
TRBD2,NA,TRBJ2-1,TRBV2,CASRAIRWLAGGPTENEQFF,TGTGCCAGCAGGGCCATCCGGTGGCTAGCGGGGGGCCCGACCGAAAATGAGCAGTTCTTC
NA,NA,TRBJ1-1,TRBV5-1,CASSLVADTEAFF,TGCGCCAGCAGCTTGGTTGCAGACACTGAAGCTTTCTTT
NA,NA,TRBJ1-5,TRBV6-2/TRBV6-3,CASSWTDSNQPQHF,TGTGCCAGCAGTTGGACAGATAGCAATCAGCCCCAGCATTTT
NA,NA,TRBJ2-7,TRBV10-2,CASSESIQGGFYEQYF,TGCGCCAGCAGTGAGTCGATCCAGGGAGGTTTTTACGAGCAGTACTTC
NA,NA,TRBJ2-1,TRBV2,CASSYEGEQFF,TGTGCCAGCAGTTACGAGGGTGAGCAGTTCTTC
NA,many,TRBJ2-1,TRBV10-1,CASSESGELGQFF,TGCGCCAGCAGTGAGTCAGGGGAACTTGGGCAGTTCTTC
NA,NA,TRBJ2-4,TRBV7-9,CASSLAPKTAKGAKNIQYF,TGTGCCAGCAGCTTAGCGCCAAAGACAGCAAAAGGGGCCAAAAACATTCAGTACTTC
TRBD1,NA,TRBJ1-2,TRBV28,CASSLTTGIGYTF,TGTGCCAGCAGTTTGACGACAGGGATCGGCTACACCTTC
NA,once,TRBJ2-2,TRBV11-3,CASSPGGRETGELFF,TGTGCCAGCAGCCCGGGGGGCCGAGAAACCGGGGAGCTGTTTTTT
TRBD2,NA,TRBJ2-2,TRBV6-5,CASRAGEPGELFF,TGTGCCAGCAGGGCGGGGGAGCCCGGGGAGCTGTTTTTT
NA,NA,TRBJ2-7,TRBV19,CASSIGKGRFPYEQYF,TGTGCCAGTAGTATAGGTAAGGGGCGATTCCCCTACGAGCAGTACTTC
NA,NA,TRBJ1-1,TRBV5-5,CASSPSWSGGLRHAYTEAFF,TGTGCCAGCAGCCCTTCCTGGAGCGGCGGGCTCCGTCACGCCTACACTGAAGCTTTCTTT
TRBD1,NA,TRBJ2-7,TRBV5-5,CASSLGPGGDDEQYF,TGTGCCAGCAGCTTGGGGCCAGGGGGAGATGACGAGCAGTACTTC
NA,NA,TRBJ2-5,TRBV7-3,CASSIGLRETQYF,TGTGCCAGCAGCATCGGGCTCAGGGAAACCCAGTACTTC
NA,NA,TRBJ1-5,TRBV7-2,CASSLGEGPQHF,TGTGCCAGCAGCTTAGGGGAGGGGCCCCAGCATTTT
TRBD1,once,TRBJ2-7,TRBV13,CASSLEGTGSYEQYF,TGTGCCAGCAGCTTAGAAGGGACAGGGTCCTACGAGCAGTACTTC
NA,NA,TRBJ2-3,TRBV20-1,CSASVAHSDTQYF,TGCAGTGCTAGTGTGGCCCATTCAGATACGCAGTATTTT
TRBD1,NA,TRBJ1-2,TRBV7-8,CASSARGQGGARGYTF,TGTGCCAGCAGCGCCCGAGGACAGGGAGGGGCACGCGGCTACACCTTC
NA,NA,TRBJ2-5,TRBV3-1/TRBV3-2,CASSPSLGAETQYF,TGTGCCAGCAGCCCATCCCTTGGGGCAGAGACCCAGTACTTC
TRBD1,NA,TRBJ2-7,TRBV6-8,CASSLILPPGQATYEQYF,TGTGCCAGCAGTTTGATCCTCCCCCCGGGACAGGCGACCTACGAGCAGTACTTC
NA,NA,TRBJ1-3,TRBV15,CATSAWSTGGNTIYF,TGTGCCACCAGCGCGTGGTCTACCGGGGGAAACACCATATATTTT
TRBD1,few,TRBJ1-5,TRBV19,CASSTQDRGNQPQHF,TGTGCCAGTAGTACACAGGACAGGGGTAATCAGCCCCAGCATTTT
NA,NA,TRBJ1-2,TRBV7-2,CASSLARPTSNYGYTF,TGTGCCAGCAGCTTAGCGCGGCCCACCTCTAACTATGGCTACACCTTC
NA,NA,TRBJ2-4,TRBV6-2/TRBV6-3,CASSYNLLGGFDKTKNIQYF,TGTGCCAGCAGTTATAATCTCTTGGGGGGTTTTGACAAGACCAAAAACATTCAGTACTTC
NA,few,TRBJ1-5,TRBV7-2,CASSETASYNQPQHF,TGTGCCAGCAGCGAAACGGCTAGCTATAATCAGCCCCAGCATTTT
TRBD1,NA,TRBJ1-2,TRBV5-1,CASSSSGTGGYGYTF,TGCGCCAGCAGCTCCTCCGGGACAGGCGGATATGGCTACACCTTC
TRBD2,NA,TRBJ2-1,TRBV29-1,CSAVAGALYNEQFF,TGCAGCGCCGTAGCGGGGGCCCTTTACAATGAGCAGTTCTTC
NA,NA,TRBJ2-6,TRBV10-3,CAISVSGVASGANVLTF,TGTGCCATCAGTGTATCAGGGGTGGCTTCTGGGGCCAACGTCCTGACTTTC
NA,NA,TRBJ1-2,TRBV5-1,CASSSWGSPGFVRYTF,TGCGCCAGCAGTTCATGGGGTAGTCCAGGGTTTGTCCGCTACACCTTC